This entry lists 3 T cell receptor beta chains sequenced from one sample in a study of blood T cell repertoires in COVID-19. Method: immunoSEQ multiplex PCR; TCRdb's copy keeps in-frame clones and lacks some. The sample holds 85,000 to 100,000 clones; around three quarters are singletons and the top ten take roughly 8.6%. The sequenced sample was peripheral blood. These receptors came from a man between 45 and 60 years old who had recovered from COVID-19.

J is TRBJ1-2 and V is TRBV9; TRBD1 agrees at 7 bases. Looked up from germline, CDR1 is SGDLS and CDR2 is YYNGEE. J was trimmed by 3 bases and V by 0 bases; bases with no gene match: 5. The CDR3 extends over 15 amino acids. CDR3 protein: CASSVAPGQDYGYTF. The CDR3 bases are TGTGCCAGCAGCGTAGCCCCCGGACAGGACTATGGCTACACCTTC.

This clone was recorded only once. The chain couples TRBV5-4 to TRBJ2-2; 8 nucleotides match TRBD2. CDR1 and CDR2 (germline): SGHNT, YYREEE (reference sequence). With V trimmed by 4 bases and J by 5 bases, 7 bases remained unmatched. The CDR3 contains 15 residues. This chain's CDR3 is CASSLARGGTGELFF. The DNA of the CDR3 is TGTGCCAGCAGCCTGGCTCGGGGGGGGACCGGGGAGCTGTTTTTT. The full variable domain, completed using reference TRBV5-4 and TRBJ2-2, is ETGVTQSPTHLIKTRGQQVTLRCSSQSGHNTVSWYQQALGQGPQFIFQYYREEENGRGNFPPRFSGLQFPNYSSELNVNALELDDSALYLCASSLARGGTGELFFGEGSRLTVL.

Here the CDR3 reads CASSEQGSYGYTF. DNA for the CDR3: TGTGCCAGCAGTGAACAGGGATCCTATGGCTACACCTTC. This rearrangement joins TRBV6-1 to TRBJ1-2; possible D gene TRBD1, 5 bases. Trimming pared 2 bases from V and 4 bases from J, leaving 8 bases between. CDR3 length equals 13 residues. Germline V lookup: CDR1 MNHNS, CDR2 SASEGT.